These 17 T cell receptor beta chains share one sample of origin, sequenced in a study of Graves' ophthalmopathy and Graves' hyperthyroidism listed by TCRdb under 2018. Sequencing took place on an Illumina HiSeq 2000. For repertoire sequencing, TCR beta CDR3 regions were amplified from RNA transcripts. A first-round RT-PCR used HTBI primers with the Qiagen OneStep RT-PCR kit, followed by a second-round multiplex PCR, size selection and purification. The public reads were reanalyzed by TCRdb: fastp trimming at Q25, MiXCR alignment, in-frame beta chains only. Each CDR3 protein gets just one entry, which takes the most common genes and DNA from the rows behind it. The sample contains some 350,000 distinct CDR3 sequences, about 15% of them found a single time. The top ten constitute 2% to 2.5% of the sample. Sequencing used peripheral blood. Every receptor here comes from an adult woman with stable Graves' hyperthyroidism.

The genes are TRBV10-3 and TRBJ2-5; 12 bases match TRBD2. V was pared by 6 bases and J by 2 bases, with 10 bases of the junction left unmatched. This CDR3 contains 17 residues. The germline V gene has CDR1 ENHRY and CDR2 SYGVKD. The CDR3 loop is CAISPMGTSGPQETQYF. In DNA, the CDR3 is TGTGCCATCAGCCCAATGGGGACTAGCGGGCCACAAGAGACCCAGTACTTC.

At least ten counts were recorded for this clonotype. This CDR3 is CASSPGGRQPQHF. The CDR3 DNA reads TGTGCCAGCAGCCCAGGGGGGCGTCAGCCCCAGCATTTT. The rearrangement uses TRBV12-3 or TRBV12-4 and TRBJ1-5, with TRBD1 matching 7 bases. This CDR3 has 13 amino acids. The J segment lost 6 bases and the V segment lost 6 bases, leaving 5 bases of the junction unmatched.

At least ten counts were recorded for this clonotype. The chain combines TRBV10-2 with TRBJ2-5; 9 bases align to TRBD1. The J segment lost 5 bases and the V segment lost 10 bases, leaving 8 bases of the junction unmatched. This CDR3 is 13 amino acids long. Germline V gives CDR1 WSHSY, CDR2 SAAADI. The CDR3 DNA reads as TGCGCCATCTCACAGGGGGCCGGGGAGACCCAGTACTTC. Residues: CAISQGAGETQYF.

This clonotype was seen repeatedly, ten times or more. This sequence joins TRBV6-5 and TRBJ2-2, with a possible D match to TRBD2 (6 bases). This CDR3 region has 15 residues. Germline V gene data show CDR1 as MNHEY and CDR2 as SVGAGI. V dropped 8 bases and J dropped 4 bases, with 17 bases sitting between them. The CDR3 DNA follows: TGTGCCAGCCGTTCAATGGAGGGAAGCACCGGGGAGCTGTTTTTT. This encodes CASRSMEGSTGELFF.

The chain is built from TRBV12-3 or TRBV12-4 and TRBJ2-7; D is perhaps TRBD2 (5 bases). This CDR3 contains 13 residues. The V end lost 4 bases, the J end lost 4 bases, and 11 bases lay between the germline ends. DNA for the CDR3: TGTGCCAGCAGTTCCGGACTTGGTTACGAGCAGTACTTC. Translated: CASSSGLGYEQYF.

V is TRBV4-3 and J is TRBJ2-6; D is undetermined. Germline loops: CDR1 LGHNA, CDR2 YSLEER. V was clipped by 3 bases and J by 1 base, with 10 bases between them. The CDR3 is 16 amino acids. The CDR3 loop reads CASSHHIGSGANVLTF. Written as DNA, the CDR3 is TGCGCCAGCAGCCACCATATAGGATCTGGGGCCAACGTCCTGACTTTC.

This clonotype occurred many times. The chain couples TRBV10-2 to TRBJ2-5; D is unresolved. The CDR3 is made up of 13 amino acids. Germline V lookup: CDR1 WSHSY, CDR2 SAAADI. The V and J ends lost 5 bases and 2 bases respectively, with 9 bases between them. The CDR3 DNA reads TGCGCCAGCAGTAGGACGGAGCAAGAGACCCAGTACTTC. It translates to CASSRTEQETQYF.

This clonotype was detected many times. The chain joins TRBV7-2 to TRBJ2-2; no reliable D call. The CDR3 extends over 15 amino acids. Germline-derived CDR1 and CDR2 are SGHTA and FQGNSA. The germline V and J ends were trimmed by 3 bases and 8 bases, with 16 bases remaining between them. The DNA of the CDR3 is TGTGCCAGCAGCTTCCTCAGCTTTGGCCTTGGGGAGCTGTTTTTT. As protein: CASSFLSFGLGELFF.

This clonotype was detected ten times or more. The J gene is TRBJ2-7, the V gene TRBV19; TRBD1 aligns across 7 bases. Germline V gives CDR1 LNHDA, CDR2 SQIVND (reference sequence). V dropped 1 base and J dropped 3; count of bases not matched to a gene: 3. The CDR3 runs 14 residues. The CDR3 sequence: CASSIAQGDYEQYF. CDR3 sequence (DNA): TGTGCCAGTAGTATAGCGCAGGGGGACTACGAGCAGTACTTC. Based on the CDR3 plus reference TRBV19 and TRBJ2-7, the full variable domain is DGGITQSPKYLFRKEGQNVTLSCEQNLNHDAMYWYRQDPGQGLRLIYYSQIVNDFQKGDIAEGYSVSREKKESFPLTVTSAQKNPTAFYLCASSIAQGDYEQYFGPGTRLTVT.

This clonotype was seen many times. The chain is built from TRBV10-3 and TRBJ2-7; 12 nucleotides agree with TRBD2. This CDR3 has 14 residues. J gave up 2 bases and V 5 bases, and 1 base lay outside the gene matches. Germline lookup yields CDR1 ENHRY and CDR2 SYGVKD. CDR3 region: CAISRTSGTYEQYF. The DNA for the CDR3 is TGTGCCATCAGTAGGACTAGCGGGACCTACGAGCAGTACTTC.

The sample holds many counts of this clonotype. The chain joins TRBV27 to TRBJ1-2; the D gene is possibly TRBD1 (6 bases). This CDR3 spans 15 amino acids. The germline V gene encodes CDR1 MNHEY and CDR2 SMNVEV (reference sequence). V shed 3 bases and J shed 4 bases, with 15 bases lying between them. The CDR3 DNA reads TGTGCCAGCAGTTTCTTAGGGGGGATGAGCTATGGCTACACCTTC. It encodes CASSFLGGMSYGYTF.

The chain combines TRBV6-1 with TRBJ1-2, with D maybe TRBD1 (5 bases). V dropped 6 bases and J dropped 5 bases, with 19 bases sitting between them. CDR3 size: 15 residues. Per the germline V gene, CDR1 is MNHNS and CDR2 is SASEGT. The CDR3 DNA reads TGTGCCAGCAGCCAGAGAACGGGGCGTCAATATGGCTACACCTTC. Its protein is CASSQRTGRQYGYTF.

This clonotype was recorded at least ten times. The rearrangement joins TRBV19 to TRBJ2-2; tentatively, D is TRBD1 (5 bases). The CDR3 length is 16 residues. Germline V lookup: CDR1 LNHDA, CDR2 SQIVND (reference sequence). V gave up 5 bases and J gave up 1 base, with 14 bases separating them. This chain's CDR3 is CASSLPIGQNTGELFF. The CDR3 DNA reads as TGTGCCAGTAGTCTCCCGATCGGACAGAACACCGGGGAGCTGTTTTTT. Looking up the rest from reference TRBV19 and TRBJ2-2 gives the full variable domain: DGGITQSPKYLFRKEGQNVTLSCEQNLNHDAMYWYRQDPGQGLRLIYYSQIVNDFQKGDIAEGYSVSREKKESFPLTVTSAQKNPTAFYLCASSLPIGQNTGELFFGEGSRLTVL.

This clonotype was seen ten or more times. The chain uses TRBV9 and TRBJ2-5; possibly TRBD2 for D (5 bases). The germline V gene encodes CDR1 SGDLS and CDR2 YYNGEE. V was clipped by 0 bases and J by 1 base, with 10 bases between them. The CDR3 has 15 amino acids. The CDR3 nucleotides read TGTGCCAGCAGCGTAGCGTCGGGAATCCAAGAGACCCAGTACTTC. The encoded protein is CASSVASGIQETQYF.

This clonotype was seen only a few times. The V gene is TRBV7-8, the J gene TRBJ2-7; either TRBD1 or TRBD2 may fit D (5 bases each). Trimming removed 1 base at V and 2 bases at J, with 12 bases between. The germline V gene encodes CDR1 SGHVS and CDR2 FQNEAQ. The CDR3 totals 15 residues. The CDR3 DNA reads TGTGCCAGCAGCTTAGACCGGGGCAGGACCTACGAGCAGTACTTC. It is translated as CASSLDRGRTYEQYF.

The genes are TRBV12-3 or TRBV12-4 and TRBJ1-1; D is unclear. With 8 bases removed from V and 3 bases from J, the gap between germline ends came to 16 bases. The CDR3 loop spans 14 amino acids. The CDR3 loop is CASRNRPGYTEAFF. CDR3 bases: TGTGCCAGCCGAAATCGGCCAGGTTACACTGAAGCTTTCTTT.

The table lists this clonotype with many counts. The rearrangement uses TRBV5-5 and TRBJ2-7; 7 nucleotides line up with TRBD1. This CDR3 has 12 amino acids. The V segment lost 4 bases and the J segment 13 bases; nucleotides outside the gene matches: 11. The germline gives CDR1 SGHKS, CDR2 YYEKEE (reference sequence). Written as DNA, the CDR3 is TGTGCCAGCAGCACGGACAGGAGGAGCTTATACTTC. The encoded protein is CASSTDRRSLYF.